This TCR beta chain derives from a study of identical twins. This clonotype was observed a few times. As yet, its antigen is unknown. TCRdb passed the 5' RACE reads through MiXCR, listing each CDR3 protein once. The table has some 900,000 distinct CDR3 sequences, approximately 13% seen once. Regarding the study as a whole: Cord blood's abundant beta clonotypes had fewer insertions, unlike memory repertoires. Out-of-frame alpha sequences shared by twins were enriched for low generation probability. Sequences that were beta out-of-frame showed weaker excess twin sharing.

This sample also appeared in a second study, on yellow fever vaccine responses in identical twins. That work adds: Twins' vaccine T cell responses were reported to seem partly convergent and partly personalized.

The origin of this receptor is a woman younger than 35 in good health. Sequenced sample: PBMCs.

DNA for the CDR3: TGTGCCAGCAGCTTAGAGCGGGGTAGAATAGAAAAACTGTTTTTT. The encoded protein is CASSLERGRIEKLFF. This chain links TRBV7-8 with TRBJ1-4, with unresolved D. In germline, CDR1 is SGHVS, CDR2 FQNEAQ. The CDR3 sequence is 15 residues long. The V gene lost 1 base and the J gene lost 8 bases, with 14 bases spanning the gap.